What follows is one T cell receptor beta chain and its context. Its antigen is unidentified. PCR primers comprised 60 Vbeta and 13 Jbeta primers. Generated by immunoSEQ multiplex PCR, the TCRdb table keeps only in-frame clones and is missing some. Of approximately 79,000 clones in the sample, 60% to 85% were seen once. The CDR3 extends over 15 amino acids. V was shortened by 4 bases and J by 3 bases, with 12 bases between the two germline ends. Per the germline V gene, CDR1 is MNHNS and CDR2 is SASEGT. This specimen belongs to a study of cytomegalovirus exposure and HLA in healthy donors. Study conclusions and caveats: The authors considered a cluster of highly shared sequence variants likely to be a sequencing artifact.

The V call is TRBV6-1, the J call TRBJ2-2, with D unclear. The receptor was isolated from a male donor in good health and CMV-seropositive. Sequences were obtained from PBMCs. This CDR3 is CASSGATDYTGELFF. CDR3 coding DNA: TGTGCCAGCAGTGGAGCAACCGACTACACCGGGGAGCTGTTTTTT.